The TCR beta chain described here comes from a study of blood T cell repertoires in COVID-19. Overall study context: PBMCs, B-cell-depleted T cells, or T cells were the source of the cDNA or gDNA that made up the material.

Authors' processing steps: From reference gene primer amplification, estimates of nucleated cell counts were derived. TCRdb keeps only in-frame clones here, not all; method: immunoSEQ multiplex PCR. The V and J calls and clone size were taken over from that table, and D and trimming were inferred from the DNA. The sample has 75,000 to 80,000 clones, about 88% seen once; the top ten hold 9.1%. Trimming stripped 3 bases from V and 0 bases from J, with 9 bases between. Germline assignment: CDR1 LNHDA and CDR2 SQIVND (reference sequence). The CDR3 length is 15 residues. The gene calls are TRBV19 and TRBJ1-5; D remains ambiguous. Sequencing was done on a sample of peripheral blood. The TCR comes from a human donor in a cohort sampled during active COVID-19. CDR3 amino acids: CASSISANSNQPQHF. The CDR3 coding sequence is TGTGCCAGTAGTATTTCCGCTAATAGCAATCAGCCCCAGCATTTT. Full variable domain (rest looked up from reference TRBV19 and TRBJ1-5): DGGITQSPKYLFRKEGQNVTLSCEQNLNHDAMYWYRQDPGQGLRLIYYSQIVNDFQKGDIAEGYSVSREKKESFPLTVTSAQKNPTAFYLCASSISANSNQPQHFGDGTRLSIL.